The present entry profiles one T cell receptor beta chain with its context. As processed by the authors: Amplification of reference gene primers provided the estimated nucleated cell counts. Clones were read by immunoSEQ multiplex PCR, and TCRdb kept only the in-frame ones, dropping some. That table furnishes V, J and clone size, whereas the DNA furnished D and trimming. The data hold under 200,000 clones, with approximately 91% observed a single time. This record comes from a study of blood T cell repertoires in COVID-19. Turning to the study itself: The United States, Italy and Spain were the sources of the acute and convalescent COVID-19 samples.

With V trimmed by 7 bases and J by 1 base, 5 bases remained unmatched. The CDR3 has 14 amino acids. Germline V gene lookup returns CDR1 SNHLY and CDR2 FYNNEI. The chain uses TRBV2 and TRBJ2-5, with 8 bases that match TRBD2. This clonotype originated in a man younger than 35 with acute or convalescent COVID-19. Sequencing was carried out using peripheral blood. The CDR3, as DNA: TGTGCCAGCACCTGGACTAGCTTCCAAGAGACCCAGTACTTC. It yields the protein CASTWTSFQETQYF.